The clone carrying this T cell receptor beta chain was found many times. Its antigen is unidentified. TCR libraries were built in bulk with a published protocol and specific TCR primers. TCRdb itself ran the PCR reads through MiXCR, one entry per CDR3 protein. The sample lists 460,000 or so distinct CDR3 sequences, 20% to 25% seen once, with about 0.78% in the top ten. The data derive from a study of molecular identifiers for immune sequencing clone quantification. Study conclusions and caveats: Shared barcodes on identical TCR molecules could underestimate the sizes of highly expanded clones. The study found clones above 20 RNA copies held over 97% of effector molecules and under 1% in naive cells.

Sorting selected naive CD8 T cells with a CD8+CD4-CCR7+CD45RA+ phenotype. Germline trimming cut 6 bases from V and 2 bases from J; bases unmatched to any gene: 11. The CDR3 runs 16 residues. Germline V gene lookup returns CDR1 SGHTA and CDR2 FQGNSA. The V call is TRBV7-2, the J call TRBJ2-3; 7 positions agree with TRBD2. Specimen: naive CD8+ T cells from blood, with Jurkat cell RNA spiked in. Subset described: FACS-sorted CD8+CD4-CCR7+CD45RA+ naive T cells. The source of this sequence is a human donor in good health. Some libraries in this study had Jurkat cell RNA spiked in. CDR3: CASSPSGGGITDTQYF. The CDR3 DNA is TGTGCCAGCAGTCCCTCAGGCGGGGGAATCACAGATACGCAGTATTTT.